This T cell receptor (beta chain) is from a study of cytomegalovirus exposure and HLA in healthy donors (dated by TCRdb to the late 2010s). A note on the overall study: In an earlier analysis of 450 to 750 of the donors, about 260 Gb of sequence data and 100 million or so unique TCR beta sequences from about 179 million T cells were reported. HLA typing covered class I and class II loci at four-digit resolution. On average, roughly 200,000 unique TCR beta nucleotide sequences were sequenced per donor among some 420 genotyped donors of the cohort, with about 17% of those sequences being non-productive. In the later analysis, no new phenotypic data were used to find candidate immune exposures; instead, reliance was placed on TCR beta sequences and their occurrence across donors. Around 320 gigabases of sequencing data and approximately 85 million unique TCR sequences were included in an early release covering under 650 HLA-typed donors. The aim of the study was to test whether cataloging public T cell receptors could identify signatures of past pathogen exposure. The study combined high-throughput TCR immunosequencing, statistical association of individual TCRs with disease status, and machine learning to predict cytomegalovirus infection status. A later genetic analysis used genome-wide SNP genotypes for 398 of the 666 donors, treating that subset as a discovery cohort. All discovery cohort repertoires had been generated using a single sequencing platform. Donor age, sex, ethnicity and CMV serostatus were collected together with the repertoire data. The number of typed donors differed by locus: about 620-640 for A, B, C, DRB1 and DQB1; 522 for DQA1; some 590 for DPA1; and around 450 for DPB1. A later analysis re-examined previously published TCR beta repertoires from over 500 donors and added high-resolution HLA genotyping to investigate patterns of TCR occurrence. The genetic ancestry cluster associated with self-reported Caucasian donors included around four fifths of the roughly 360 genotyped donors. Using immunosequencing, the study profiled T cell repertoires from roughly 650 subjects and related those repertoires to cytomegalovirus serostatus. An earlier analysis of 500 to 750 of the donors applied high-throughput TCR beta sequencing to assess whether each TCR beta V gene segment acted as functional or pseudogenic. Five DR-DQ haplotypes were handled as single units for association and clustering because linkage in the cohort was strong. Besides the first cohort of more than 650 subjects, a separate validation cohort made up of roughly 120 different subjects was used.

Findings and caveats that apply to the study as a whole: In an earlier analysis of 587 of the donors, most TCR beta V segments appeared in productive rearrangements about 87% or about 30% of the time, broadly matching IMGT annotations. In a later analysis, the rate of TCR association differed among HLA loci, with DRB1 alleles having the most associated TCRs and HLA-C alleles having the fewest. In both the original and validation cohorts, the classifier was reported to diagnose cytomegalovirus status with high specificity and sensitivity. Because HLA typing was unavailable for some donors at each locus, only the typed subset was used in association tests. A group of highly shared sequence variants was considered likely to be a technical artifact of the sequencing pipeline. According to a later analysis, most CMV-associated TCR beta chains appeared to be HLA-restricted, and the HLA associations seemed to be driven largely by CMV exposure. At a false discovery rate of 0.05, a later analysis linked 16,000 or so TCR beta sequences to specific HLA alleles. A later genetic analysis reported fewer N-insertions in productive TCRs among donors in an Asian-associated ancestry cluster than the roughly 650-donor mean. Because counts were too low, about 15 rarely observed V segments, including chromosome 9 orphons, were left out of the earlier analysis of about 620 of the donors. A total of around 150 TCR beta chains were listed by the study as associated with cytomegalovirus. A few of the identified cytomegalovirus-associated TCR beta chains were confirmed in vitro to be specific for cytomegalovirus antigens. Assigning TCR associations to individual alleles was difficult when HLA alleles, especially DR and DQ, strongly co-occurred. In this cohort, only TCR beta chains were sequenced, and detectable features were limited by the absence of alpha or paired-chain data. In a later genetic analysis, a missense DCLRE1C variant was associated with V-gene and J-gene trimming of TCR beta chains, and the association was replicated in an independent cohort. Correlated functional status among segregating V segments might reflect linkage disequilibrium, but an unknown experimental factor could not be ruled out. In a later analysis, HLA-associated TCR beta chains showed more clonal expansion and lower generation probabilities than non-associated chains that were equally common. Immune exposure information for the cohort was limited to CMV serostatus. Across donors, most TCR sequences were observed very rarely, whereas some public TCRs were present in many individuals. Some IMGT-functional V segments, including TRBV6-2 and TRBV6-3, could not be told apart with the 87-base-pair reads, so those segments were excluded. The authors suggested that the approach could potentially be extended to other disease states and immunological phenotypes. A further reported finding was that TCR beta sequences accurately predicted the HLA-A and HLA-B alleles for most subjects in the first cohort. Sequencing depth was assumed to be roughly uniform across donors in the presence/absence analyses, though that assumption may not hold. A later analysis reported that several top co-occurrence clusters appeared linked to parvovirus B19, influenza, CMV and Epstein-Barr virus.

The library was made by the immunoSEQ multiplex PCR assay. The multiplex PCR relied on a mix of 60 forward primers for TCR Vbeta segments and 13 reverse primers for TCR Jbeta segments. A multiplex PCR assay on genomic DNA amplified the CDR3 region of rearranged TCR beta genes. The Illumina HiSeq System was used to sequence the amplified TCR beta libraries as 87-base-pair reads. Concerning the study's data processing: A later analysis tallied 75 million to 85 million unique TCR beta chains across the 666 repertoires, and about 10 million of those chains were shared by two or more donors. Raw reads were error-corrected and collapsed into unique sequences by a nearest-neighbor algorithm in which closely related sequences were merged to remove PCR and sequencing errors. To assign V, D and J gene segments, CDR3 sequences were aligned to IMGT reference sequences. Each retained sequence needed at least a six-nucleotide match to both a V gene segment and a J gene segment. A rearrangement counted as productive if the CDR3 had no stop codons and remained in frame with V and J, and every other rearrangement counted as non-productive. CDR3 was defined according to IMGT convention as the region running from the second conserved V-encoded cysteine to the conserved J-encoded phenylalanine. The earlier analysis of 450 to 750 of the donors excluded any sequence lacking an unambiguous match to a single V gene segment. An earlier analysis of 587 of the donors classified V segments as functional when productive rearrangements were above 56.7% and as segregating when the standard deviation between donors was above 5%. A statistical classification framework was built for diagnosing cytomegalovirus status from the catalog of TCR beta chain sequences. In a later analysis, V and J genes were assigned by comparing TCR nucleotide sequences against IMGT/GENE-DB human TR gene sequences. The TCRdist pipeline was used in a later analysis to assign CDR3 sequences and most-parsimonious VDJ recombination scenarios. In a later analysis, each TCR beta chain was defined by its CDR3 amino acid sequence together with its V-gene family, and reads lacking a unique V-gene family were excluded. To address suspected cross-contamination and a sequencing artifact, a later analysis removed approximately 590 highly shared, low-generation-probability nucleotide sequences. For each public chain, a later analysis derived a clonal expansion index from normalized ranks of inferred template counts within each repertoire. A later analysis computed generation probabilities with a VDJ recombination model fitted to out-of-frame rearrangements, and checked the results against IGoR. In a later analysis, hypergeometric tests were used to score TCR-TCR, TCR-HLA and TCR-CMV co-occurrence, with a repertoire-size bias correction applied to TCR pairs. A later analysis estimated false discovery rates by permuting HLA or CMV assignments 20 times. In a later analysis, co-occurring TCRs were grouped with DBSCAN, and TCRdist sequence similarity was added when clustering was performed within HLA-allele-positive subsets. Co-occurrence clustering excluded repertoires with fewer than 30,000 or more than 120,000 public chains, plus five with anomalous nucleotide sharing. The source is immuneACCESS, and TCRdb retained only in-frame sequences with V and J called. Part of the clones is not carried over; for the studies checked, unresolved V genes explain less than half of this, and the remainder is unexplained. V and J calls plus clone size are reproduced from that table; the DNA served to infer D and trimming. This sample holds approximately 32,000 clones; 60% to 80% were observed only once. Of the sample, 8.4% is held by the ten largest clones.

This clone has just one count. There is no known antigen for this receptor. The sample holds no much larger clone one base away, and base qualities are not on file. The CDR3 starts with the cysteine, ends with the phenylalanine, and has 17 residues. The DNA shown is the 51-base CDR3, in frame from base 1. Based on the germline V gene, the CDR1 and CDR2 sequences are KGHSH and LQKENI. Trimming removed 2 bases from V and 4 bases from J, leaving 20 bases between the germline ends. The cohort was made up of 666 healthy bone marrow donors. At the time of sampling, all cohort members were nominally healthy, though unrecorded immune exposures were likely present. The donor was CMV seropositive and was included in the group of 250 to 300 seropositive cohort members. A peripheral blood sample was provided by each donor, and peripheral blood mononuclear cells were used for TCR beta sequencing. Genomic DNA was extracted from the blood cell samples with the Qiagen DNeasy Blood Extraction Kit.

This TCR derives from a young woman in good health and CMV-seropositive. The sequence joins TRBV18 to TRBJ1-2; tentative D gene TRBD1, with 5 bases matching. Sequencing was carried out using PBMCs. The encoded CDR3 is CASSPRGGGRESYGYTF. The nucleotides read TGTGCCAGCTCACCAAGGGGAGGAGGCAGGGAGAGCTATGGCTACACCTTC. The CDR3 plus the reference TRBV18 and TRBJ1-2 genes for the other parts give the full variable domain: NAGVMQNPRHLVRRRGQEARLRCSPMKGHSHVYWYRQLPEEGLKFMVYLQKENIIDESGMPKERFSAEFPKEGPSILRIQQVVRGDSAAYFCASSPRGGGRESYGYTFGSGTRLTVV.